Listed below are T cell receptor beta chains from one sample, sequenced in a study of blood T cell repertoires in COVID-19. Measured with immunoSEQ multiplex PCR; TCRdb has only the in-frame clones, and not every one. This table holds 300,000 to 400,000 clones, around 85% found once. The specimen sequenced was PBMCs or T cells enriched from blood (not recorded which). The receptors shown here come from a woman aged 40 to 50 with acute COVID-19. Each CDR3 is given with its conserved first and last residue. A D gene is named only where the DNA matches it firmly. A row's size may be missing; if present it is once, few, many or a size class.

v_gene: TRBV18; abundance: .; j_gene: TRBJ1-4; d_gene: .; CDR3nt: TGTGCCAGCTCACCACCGGGGGCTAAACCAGATGAAAAACTGTTTTTT; CDR3aa: CASSPPGAKPDEKLFF
v_gene: TRBV3-1/TRBV3-2; abundance: .; j_gene: TRBJ1-1; d_gene: .; CDR3nt: TGTGCCAGCAGCCAACAAAAGGGTAGGGGGACTTTCTTT; CDR3aa: CASSQQKGRGTFF
v_gene: TRBV7-8; abundance: .; j_gene: TRBJ2-3; d_gene: TRBD2; CDR3nt: TGTGCCAGCAGACAGATATGGACTAGCGCTGTGGATACGCAGTATTTT; CDR3aa: CASRQIWTSAVDTQYF
v_gene: TRBV9; abundance: .; j_gene: TRBJ2-7; d_gene: .; CDR3nt: TGTGCCAGCAGCGAGGACAACTACGAGCAGTACTTC; CDR3aa: CASSEDNYEQYF
v_gene: TRBV27; abundance: .; j_gene: TRBJ1-1; d_gene: .; CDR3nt: TGTGCCAGCAGTGCGGTGACAGGAGTTCTAGTGAACACTGAAGCTTTCTTT; CDR3aa: CASSAVTGVLVNTEAFF
v_gene: TRBV12-3/TRBV12-4; abundance: .; j_gene: TRBJ1-1; d_gene: TRBD1; CDR3nt: TGTGCCAGCAGTTATTCAGGGGGCAGGAAAGCTTTCTTT; CDR3aa: CASSYSGGRKAFF
v_gene: TRBV25-1; abundance: once; j_gene: TRBJ1-4; d_gene: TRBD1; CDR3nt: TGTGCCAGCAGTGAGACAGGGTCTAATGAAAAACTGTTTTTT; CDR3aa: CASSETGSNEKLFF
v_gene: TRBV19; abundance: .; j_gene: TRBJ1-3; d_gene: .; CDR3nt: TGTGCCAGTAGTACTACTACTAACTCTGGAAACACCATATATTTT; CDR3aa: CASSTTTNSGNTIYF
v_gene: TRBV7-2; abundance: once; j_gene: TRBJ2-3; d_gene: TRBD2; CDR3nt: TGTGCCAGCAGCCCGTCACTAGCGGGGAGATTATATACGCAGTATTTT; CDR3aa: CASSPSLAGRLYTQYF
v_gene: TRBV28; abundance: .; j_gene: TRBJ1-5; d_gene: .; CDR3nt: TGTGCCAGCAGTCCAGGGGACGTGGGCGCCCAGCATTTT; CDR3aa: CASSPGDVGAQHF
v_gene: TRBV18; abundance: .; j_gene: TRBJ1-2; d_gene: .; CDR3nt: TGTGCCAGCTCACCAACAAACAGCTATGGCTACACCTTC; CDR3aa: CASSPTNSYGYTF
v_gene: TRBV9; abundance: .; j_gene: TRBJ2-2; d_gene: .; CDR3nt: TGTGCCAGCAGCCCGCACCGAACAGGCACTTTCTCCACCGGGGAGCTGTTTTTT; CDR3aa: CASSPHRTGTFSTGELFF
v_gene: TRBV6-5; abundance: .; j_gene: TRBJ1-2; d_gene: TRBD1; CDR3nt: TGTGCCAGCAGTTACGCGGGACAGGGTTGGAATGCTGGCTACACCTTC; CDR3aa: CASSYAGQGWNAGYTF
v_gene: TRBV29-1; abundance: .; j_gene: TRBJ2-3; d_gene: TRBD1; CDR3nt: TGCAGCACCGTGCGGGGACAGGGGTTGTCGGATACGCAGTATTTT; CDR3aa: CSTVRGQGLSDTQYF
v_gene: TRBV25-1; abundance: .; j_gene: TRBJ2-1; d_gene: .; CDR3nt: TGTGCCAGCAGTGAGTTGGACAGCACCGGGTACAATGAGCAGTTCTTC; CDR3aa: CASSELDSTGYNEQFF
v_gene: TRBV9; abundance: .; j_gene: TRBJ2-2; d_gene: TRBD1; CDR3nt: TGTGCCAGCAGCGTAGCAAGACAGGGGTCGCCCGGGGAGCTGTTTTTT; CDR3aa: CASSVARQGSPGELFF
v_gene: TRBV9; abundance: .; j_gene: TRBJ2-3; d_gene: .; CDR3nt: TGTGCCAGCAGCCAAGAACCTTCTTCGAGGCCGGGCACAGATACGCAGTATTTT; CDR3aa: CASSQEPSSRPGTDTQYF
v_gene: TRBV7-9; abundance: .; j_gene: TRBJ1-6; d_gene: TRBD1; CDR3nt: TGTGCCAGCAGCCCCAGGGGACAGTCAATGGATTCACCCCTCCACTTT; CDR3aa: CASSPRGQSMDSPLHF
v_gene: TRBV6-5; abundance: .; j_gene: TRBJ2-5; d_gene: TRBD1; CDR3nt: TGTGCCAGCAGTTACTCAGGACAGGGACAAGAGACCCAGTACTTC; CDR3aa: CASSYSGQGQETQYF
v_gene: TRBV24-1; abundance: .; j_gene: TRBJ2-3; d_gene: TRBD1; CDR3nt: TGTGCCACCAGTGATTTGAGGCAGGGGGCTGATACGCAGTATTTT; CDR3aa: CATSDLRQGADTQYF
v_gene: TRBV7-9; abundance: .; j_gene: TRBJ1-4; d_gene: .; CDR3nt: TGTGCCAGCAGCTTAGTAACTAAACAGGGAGTGAATGAAAAACTGTTTTTT; CDR3aa: CASSLVTKQGVNEKLFF
v_gene: TRBV6-5; abundance: .; j_gene: TRBJ2-5; d_gene: TRBD2; CDR3nt: TGTGCCAGCAGTTACGAGCGCGGGAGAAGTTCAGAGACCCAGTACTTC; CDR3aa: CASSYERGRSSETQYF
v_gene: TRBV5-5; abundance: .; j_gene: TRBJ1-5; d_gene: .; CDR3nt: TGTGCCAGCAGCTTGATCGCGGGGATAGGCAATCAGCCCCAGCATTTT; CDR3aa: CASSLIAGIGNQPQHF
v_gene: TRBV5-5; abundance: .; j_gene: TRBJ1-1; d_gene: TRBD1; CDR3nt: TGTGCCAGCAGCCAGGGACAGGGGTTGACGAACACTGAAGCTTTCTTT; CDR3aa: CASSQGQGLTNTEAFF
v_gene: TRBV5-1; abundance: few; j_gene: TRBJ1-1; d_gene: TRBD1; CDR3nt: TGCGCCAGCAGCTTGGTAAGAGGGGGCGCAGAGACTGAAGCTTTCTTT; CDR3aa: CASSLVRGGAETEAFF
v_gene: TRBV10-3; abundance: .; j_gene: TRBJ2-2; d_gene: .; CDR3nt: TGTGCCATCAGTGAGTCGCGGGTAAGACCGAATTCGAACACCGGGGAGCTGTTTTTT; CDR3aa: CAISESRVRPNSNTGELFF
v_gene: TRBV7-2; abundance: .; j_gene: TRBJ2-5; d_gene: TRBD1; CDR3nt: TGTGCCAGCAGCTTAGAGGGGGCGAAGACCCAGTACTTC; CDR3aa: CASSLEGAKTQYF
v_gene: TRBV28; abundance: few; j_gene: TRBJ1-5; d_gene: .; CDR3nt: TGTGCCATCAGGCGGGGGACCGGGGTGAGTGCCGGGCCCCAGCATTTT; CDR3aa: CAIRRGTGVSAGPQHF
v_gene: TRBV12-3/TRBV12-4; abundance: .; j_gene: TRBJ1-1; d_gene: TRBD1; CDR3nt: TGTGCCAGCAGCCCGACAGGGTACGGTGAAGCTTTCTTT; CDR3aa: CASSPTGYGEAFF
v_gene: TRBV29-1; abundance: .; j_gene: TRBJ2-1; d_gene: .; CDR3nt: TGCAGCGCATACACTAGAAGCGGTTTAGGTAATGAGCAGTTCTTC; CDR3aa: CSAYTRSGLGNEQFF
v_gene: TRBV4-3; abundance: .; j_gene: TRBJ1-3; d_gene: .; CDR3nt: TGCGCCAGCAGCCAGGACACTGCTGGTCTCGGAAACACCATATATTTT; CDR3aa: CASSQDTAGLGNTIYF
v_gene: TRBV19; abundance: .; j_gene: TRBJ1-1; d_gene: .; CDR3nt: TGTGCCAGTAGTATCGACCCCTTCGGGGAGGAGGGGAGACGATTGAAAGCTTTCTTT; CDR3aa: CASSIDPFGEEGRRLKAFF